The next 27 T cell receptor beta chains were all read from a single sample in a study of CD39 and CD103 CD8 tumor-infiltrating T cells. Assay used: immunoSEQ multiplex PCR; TCRdb lists only in-frame clones, some missing. The top ten hold 27% of the sample, which has fewer than 600 clones, roughly 66% seen once. Source material: CD39- CD103+ CD8+ T cells sorted from the tumor. Subset of the sample: CD103+CD39- single-positive CD45RA- CD8 T cells. All receptors derive from a human donor with head and neck squamous cell carcinoma.

In its sample, this clone was seen a few times. This chain links TRBV18 with TRBJ1-2; weak D call: TRBD1 (6 bases). From germline, CDR1 is KGHSH and CDR2 LQKENI. The length of the CDR3 is 14 residues. V lost 6 bases, J lost 3 bases, and 14 bases lay in between. CDR3 sequence reads: CASSPDRSHYGYTF. The DNA for the CDR3 is TGTGCCAGCTCCCCTGACAGGTCCCACTATGGCTACACCTTC.

This sequence joins TRBV2 and TRBJ1-2; TRBD1 might be the D (6 bases). V dropped 7 bases and J dropped 5 bases, with 17 bases sitting between them. In germline, CDR1 is SNHLY, CDR2 FYNNEI. This CDR3 comprises 14 residues. The CDR3 nucleotides are TGTGCCAGCATTCATGGGGGCAGGGGTTATGGCTACACCTTC. Protein: CASIHGGRGYGYTF.

The chain links TRBV6-6 to TRBJ1-1; possible D gene TRBD1, 5 bases. CDR1 MNHNY and CDR2 SVGAGI come from the germline V gene (reference sequence). The CDR3 is 14 residues long. The V gene lost 4 bases and the J gene lost 1 base, with 10 bases spanning the gap. The CDR3: CASSSTDTNTEAFF. The CDR3 nucleotides are TGTGCCAGCAGTTCGACAGATACGAACACTGAAGCTTTCTTT.

V and J are TRBV9 and TRBJ1-1; D is uncertain. The V and J ends lost 4 bases and 1 base respectively, with 8 bases between them. Germline values: CDR1 SGDLS, CDR2 YYNGEE. This CDR3 is 13 amino acids long. The DNA of the CDR3 is TGTGCCAGCAGCCAAGTGCCGAACACTGAAGCTTTCTTT. Translating gives CASSQVPNTEAFF.

This sequence joins TRBV6-4 and TRBJ2-2; TRBD2 matches at 8 bases. The CDR3 totals 14 residues. Trimming removed 3 bases from V and 3 bases from J; junction bases left unmatched: 0. In germline, CDR1 is MRHNA, CDR2 SNTAGT. CDR3 DNA: TGTGCCAGCAGTGAAGCGGGAGACACCGGGGAGCTGTTTTTT. This translates into CASSEAGDTGELFF.

The V gene is TRBV7-2, the J gene TRBJ2-7, with D uncertain. From germline, CDR1 is SGHTA and CDR2 FQGNSA. This CDR3 contains 11 residues. Deletions cut 4 bases from V and 9 bases from J, with 10 bases between. Here the CDR3 DNA reads TGTGCCAGCAGCTCCCCGCTATGGCAGTACTTC. Its protein product is CASSSPLWQYF.

The chain employs TRBV27 and TRBJ2-1; 7 bases fit TRBD1. The CDR3 totals 17 residues. V shed 5 bases and J 8 bases; nucleotides not matched to a gene: 18. CDR1 and CDR2 from the germline V gene are MNHEY and SMNVEV (reference sequence). The CDR3 DNA is TGTGCCAGCAGTCCACTTTTAGGGACAGACACCGGCGATGAGCAGTTCTTC. The encoded protein is CASSPLLGTDTGDEQFF.

CDR3 sequence: CASGHEQYF. The CDR3 nucleotides are TGTGCCAGCGGCCACGAGCAGTACTTC. The V gene is TRBV28, the J gene TRBJ2-7; D call uncertain. Between the trimmed V and J ends, which lost 8 bases and 5 bases, there was a span of 4 bases. The CDR3 length is 9 residues. Germline CDR1 reads MDHEN; CDR2 reads SYDVKM.

This chain links TRBV11-2 with TRBJ1-4; D possibly corresponds to TRBD1 (5 bases). Germline V CDR1 and CDR2: SGHAT, FQNNGV. There are 15 residues in the CDR3. Trimming pared 3 bases from V and 4 bases from J, leaving 12 bases between. Here the CDR3 reads CASSFLGRSNEKLFF. CDR3 bases: TGTGCCAGCAGCTTTCTGGGGCGCAGTAATGAAAAACTGTTTTTT.

The chain is built from TRBV4-3 and TRBJ1-1; 8 nucleotides agree with TRBD1. Germline loops: CDR1 LGHNA, CDR2 YSLEER. CDR3 length equals 14 residues. The V gene end was trimmed by 1 base and the J gene end by 6 bases; junction bases not matched to a gene: 4. The CDR3 coding sequence is TGCGCCAGCAGCCAAGGGCAACAGGGGGCTGAAGCTTTCTTT. It yields the protein CASSQGQQGAEAFF.

The chain combines TRBV5-1 with TRBJ1-1; D might be TRBD1 (6 bases). The CDR3 covers 16 residues. In germline, CDR1 is SGHRS, CDR2 YFSETQ. V shed 4 bases and J shed 1 base, with 17 bases lying between them. CDR3: CASSPWGGDGNTEAFF. CDR3 DNA: TGCGCCAGCAGCCCCTGGGGGGGCGACGGGAACACTGAAGCTTTCTTT.

The rearrangement joins TRBV4-3 to TRBJ2-3; D may be TRBD2 (7 bases). Germline loops: CDR1 LGHNA, CDR2 YSLEER. Trimming stripped 0 bases from V and 0 bases from J, with 13 bases between. The CDR3 runs to 17 residues. The CDR3 is CASSQDRGASSTDTQYF. DNA of the CDR3: TGCGCCAGCAGCCAAGATCGGGGGGCCTCTAGCACAGATACGCAGTATTTT.

The rearrangement links TRBV28 to TRBJ2-1, with D hard to call. The CDR3 is 12 amino acids. CDR1 and CDR2 (germline): MDHEN, SYDVKM. The V end lost 6 bases, the J end lost 7 bases, and 10 bases lay between the germline ends. The CDR3, as DNA: TGTGCCAGCAGGCGGTTCGGGAATGAGCAGTTCTTC. It yields the protein CASRRFGNEQFF.

The chain combines TRBV13 with TRBJ2-7, with unresolved D. The V end lost 5 bases, the J end lost 2 bases, and 10 bases lay between the germline ends. CDR1 is PRHDT, CDR2 FYEKMQ, per germline (reference sequence). CDR3 size: 13 residues. CDR3 bases: TGTGCCAGCAGCCTAAGACAAGCCTACGAGCAGTACTTC. It translates to CASSLRQAYEQYF.

The chain couples TRBV28 to TRBJ2-5; 12 bases map to TRBD1. TRBJ2-7 matches the DNA end more closely, so the J call is doubtful. The CDR3 is made up of 16 amino acids. From germline, CDR1 is MDHEN and CDR2 SYDVKM. The CDR3 spells CASTPPQGQGAREQYF. The CDR3 nucleotides read TGTGCCAGCACCCCCCCCCAGGGACAGGGGGCGCGCGAGCAGTACTTC.

This clone has more than one count but fewer than ten. The chain recombines TRBV6-6 with TRBJ2-5; no firm D call. This CDR3 has 14 residues. V dropped 6 bases and J dropped 5 bases, with 16 bases sitting between them. Germline V CDR1 and CDR2: MNHNY, SVGAGI (reference sequence). CDR3 in amino acids: CASSLQTVVETQYF. CDR3 DNA: TGTGCCAGCAGCCTGCAGACCGTTGTGGAGACCCAGTACTTC.

The chain couples TRBV7-6 to TRBJ2-1, with D unresolved. The CDR3 is 16 amino acids. Trimming took 2 bases from V and 0 from J, leaving 11 bases between them. Per the germline V gene, CDR1 is SGHVS and CDR2 is FNYEAQ. The CDR3 region is CASSLLGFSSYNEQFF. The CDR3 region has the DNA TGTGCCAGCAGCTTACTTGGTTTCAGCTCCTACAATGAGCAGTTCTTC.

J is TRBJ2-5 and V is TRBV7-8; 7 bases line up with TRBD1. Trimming took 1 base from V and 4 from J; bases not matched to a gene: 0. The CDR3 consists of 13 residues. Germline V lookup: CDR1 SGHVS, CDR2 FQNEAQ. DNA for the CDR3: TGTGCCAGCAGCTTAGACAGGGGAGAGACCCAGTACTTC. Its protein is CASSLDRGETQYF.

The V call is TRBV5-6, the J call TRBJ2-3; 10 positions match TRBD2. J gave up 7 bases and V 0 bases, and 11 bases lay outside the gene matches. This CDR3 has 17 residues. Germline V gives CDR1 SGHDT, CDR2 YYEEEE. CDR3 protein: CASSLDAPSGRGHTQYF. CDR3 DNA sequence: TGTGCCAGCAGCTTGGATGCACCCAGCGGGAGGGGACATACGCAGTATTTT.

This clone was seen a single time. The chain has TRBV9 and TRBJ2-5; D is possibly TRBD1 (6 bases). V was pared by 3 bases and J by 1 base, with 13 bases between. Germline CDR1 and CDR2: SGDLS and YYNGEE. This CDR3 spans 15 amino acids. CDR3 bases: TGTGCCAGCAGCGCGGGCACAGGGACCCAAGAGACCCAGTACTTC. This codes for CASSAGTGTQETQYF.

This chain connects TRBV27 to TRBJ2-7; 9 bases line up with TRBD2. Germline V gene sequence: CDR1 MNHEY, CDR2 SMNVEV (reference sequence). Trimming took 4 bases from V and 2 from J; bases not matched to a gene: 6. This CDR3 contains 15 residues. The CDR3 here is CASSSGTSIAYEQYF. CDR3 DNA sequence: TGTGCCAGCAGTTCCGGGACTAGCATTGCCTACGAGCAGTACTTC.

The chain couples TRBV5-5 to TRBJ2-5, with 9 bases that match TRBD1. V dropped 4 bases and J dropped 5; count of bases not matched to a gene: 9. CDR3 length equals 15 residues. Germline values: CDR1 SGHKS, CDR2 YYEKEE (reference sequence). The CDR3 DNA sequence: TGTGCCAGCAGCGCCCCAGGGACAGGGCTCGAGACCCAGTACTTC. As protein: CASSAPGTGLETQYF.

The count of this clone is one. J is TRBJ1-4 and V is TRBV27; D is possibly TRBD1 (5 bases). The CDR3 is 17 amino acids. The V and J ends lost 4 bases and 1 base respectively, with 16 bases between them. Germline assignment: CDR1 MNHEY and CDR2 SMNVEV (reference sequence). This CDR3 is CASSSYGRGGTNEKLFF. CDR3 DNA sequence: TGTGCCAGCAGTTCCTACGGGCGTGGGGGAACTAATGAAAAACTGTTTTTT.

This CDR3 reads CASSQEDSYTEAFF. The CDR3 nucleotides are TGCGCCAGCAGCCAAGAAGACAGCTACACTGAAGCTTTCTTT. This sequence joins TRBV4-1 and TRBJ1-1, with a weak D call TRBD1 (5 bases). V shed 0 bases and J shed 3 bases, with 8 bases lying between them. This CDR3 region has 14 residues. CDR1 and CDR2 (germline): MGHRA, YSYEKL.

A few counts support this clone. The same CDR3 also results from other DNA sequences found in this sample. The rearrangement joins TRBV25-1 to TRBJ2-1; D uncertain. Trimming took 1 base from V and 7 from J, leaving 5 bases between them. CDR1 and CDR2 from the germline V gene are MGHDK and SYGVNS. The CDR3 has 12 amino acids. CDR3 region: CASSELGNEQFF. The CDR3 DNA sequence: TGTGCCAGCAGTGAATTGGGAAATGAGCAGTTCTTC.

The chain couples TRBV4-3 to TRBJ1-4; D perhaps matches TRBD1 (5 bases). Germline V gene data show CDR1 as LGHNA and CDR2 as YSLEER. CDR3 length: 17 residues. Trimming took 0 bases from V and 0 from J, leaving 11 bases between them. CDR3 in DNA: TGCGCCAGCAGCCAAGAACTTTCGACAGCAACTAATGAAAAACTGTTTTTT. It yields the protein CASSQELSTATNEKLFF.

This clone was picked up a small number of times. The chain employs TRBV7-7 and TRBJ2-2; 12 bases agree with TRBD1. The CDR3 spans 14 residues. Germline lookup yields CDR1 SSHAT and CDR2 FNYEAQ (reference sequence). CDR3 sequence: CATGTGGVTGELFF. Written as DNA, the CDR3 is TGTGCTACCGGGACAGGGGGCGTAACCGGGGAGCTGTTTTTT.